The rows below give T cell receptor beta chains drawn from one sample of a study of blood T cell repertoires in COVID-19. TCRdb's copy holds only in-frame clones and misses some; the assay was immunoSEQ multiplex PCR. The table lists approximately 180,000 clones, about 80% of them singletons, with over 7.5% in the top ten. Sequencing used peripheral blood. Every receptor here comes from a woman in her 70s with acute or convalescent COVID-19. Each CDR3 is given with its conserved first and last residue. A D gene is named only where the DNA matches it firmly. Size is omitted from some rows. Given values are once, few, many or a class for expanded clones.

CDR3aa	CDR3nt	len	j_gene	d_gene	abundance	v_gene
CASSVLRDKAFF	TGTGCCAGCAGTGTTCTCCGGGACAAAGCTTTCTTT	12	TRBJ1-1	-	-	TRBV28
CASSGHLYTGELFF	TGTGCCAGTAGTGGGCACCTTTACACCGGGGAGCTGTTTTTT	14	TRBJ2-2	-	-	TRBV19
CASSLVPGTSGSSETQYF	TGTGCCAGCAGCTTAGTGCCCGGGACTAGCGGGAGTTCGGAGACCCAGTACTTC	18	TRBJ2-5	TRBD2	-	TRBV11-2
CASSQDRRVSYNSPLHF	TGCGCCAGCAGCCAAGATCGGAGGGTGTCCTATAATTCACCCCTCCACTTT	17	TRBJ1-6	-	-	TRBV4-1
CASRESSGRWYEQYF	TGTGCCAGCAGAGAGAGTAGCGGGAGGTGGTACGAGCAGTACTTC	15	TRBJ2-7	TRBD2	-	TRBV28
CASSHSGVAGNQPQHF	TGTGCCAGCAGCCATTCAGGGGTTGCGGGCAATCAGCCCCAGCATTTT	16	TRBJ1-5	-	few	TRBV3-1/TRBV3-2
CASSEYRNYGYTF	TGTGCCAGCAGTGAATACAGGAACTATGGCTACACCTTC	13	TRBJ1-2	-	-	TRBV25-1
CASSPRTGFMNTEAFF	TGTGCCAGCAGTCCCCGGACAGGATTCATGAACACTGAAGCTTTCTTT	16	TRBJ1-1	TRBD1	-	TRBV6-2/TRBV6-3
CASSRDSGPRAQHF	TGTGCCAGCAGCCGGGACAGTGGGCCTCGGGCCCAGCATTTT	14	TRBJ1-5	TRBD1	-	TRBV6-5
CASRQTGEETQYF	TGTGCCAGCAGACAGACAGGGGAAGAGACCCAGTACTTC	13	TRBJ2-5	TRBD1	-	TRBV12-3/TRBV12-4
CASSMTGTAQETQYF	TGTGCCAGTAGTATGACAGGGACGGCCCAAGAGACCCAGTACTTC	15	TRBJ2-5	TRBD1	-	TRBV19
CASSIGGGEETQYF	TGTGCCAGTAGTATCGGGGGAGGGGAAGAGACCCAGTACTTC	14	TRBJ2-5	TRBD2	once	TRBV19
CASSFGTGGSWGKPQHF	TGTGCCAGCAGTTTCGGAACAGGGGGGTCGTGGGGGAAGCCCCAGCATTTT	17	TRBJ1-5	TRBD1	-	TRBV28
CASSFGGWVTEAFF	TGTGCCAGCAGTTTTGGAGGATGGGTCACTGAAGCTTTCTTT	14	TRBJ1-1	-	-	TRBV28
CSVIEGDHSPLHF	TGCAGCGTTATAGAGGGGGACCATTCACCCCTCCACTTT	13	TRBJ1-6	-	-	TRBV29-1
CASSYRGGRNEQFF	TGTGCCAGCAGTTACCGGGGGGGGAGGAATGAGCAGTTCTTC	14	TRBJ2-1	TRBD2	-	TRBV6-2/TRBV6-3
CASRIQGASSEQYF	TGTGCCAGCAGGATACAGGGGGCAAGTTCCGAGCAGTACTTC	14	TRBJ2-7	TRBD1	-	TRBV6-5
CASSVGNYNEQFF	TGTGCCAGCAGCGTAGGTAATTACAATGAGCAGTTCTTC	13	TRBJ2-1	-	few	TRBV9
CASSMVAGLANQPQHF	TGTGCCAGTAGTATGGTGGCAGGACTAGCAAATCAGCCCCAGCATTTT	16	TRBJ1-5	-	-	TRBV19
CAWSVYRGTYRGANSPLHF	TGTGCCTGGAGTGTATATCGTGGCACCTACAGGGGCGCCAATTCACCCCTCCACTTT	19	TRBJ1-6	TRBD1	-	TRBV30
CASSRQGINQPQHF	TGTGCCAGCAGCAGACAGGGGATCAATCAGCCCCAGCATTTT	14	TRBJ1-5	TRBD1	-	TRBV5-4
CASSPLPPTDTQYF	TGCGCCAGCAGCCCTCTCCCCCCGACAGATACGCAGTATTTT	14	TRBJ2-3	-	-	TRBV5-1
CASSLGIESSIQYF	TGTGCCAGCAGCTTAGGAATAGAGAGTAGCATTCAGTACTTC	14	TRBJ2-4	-	-	TRBV7-2
CASSYSTLGLAGELFF	TGTGCCAGCAGTTACTCGACTTTAGGTTTGGCCGGGGAGCTGTTTTTT	16	TRBJ2-2	-	-	TRBV6-5
CASSQEFDGAGYTF	TGTGCCAGCAGCCAAGAGTTTGATGGGGCTGGCTACACCTTC	14	TRBJ1-2	-	-	TRBV4-2
CASSEWTGRSGDLYEQYF	TGTGCCAGCAGTGAATGGACAGGGAGGTCGGGAGACCTCTACGAGCAGTACTTC	18	TRBJ2-7	TRBD1	-	TRBV2
CSASVSEASSYNEQFF	TGCAGTGCTAGTGTATCCGAGGCAAGCTCCTACAATGAGCAGTTCTTC	16	TRBJ2-1	-	once	TRBV20-1
CAWSPEGLIPPGYTF	TGTGCCTGGAGTCCGGAGGGGTTAATCCCTCCTGGCTACACCTTC	15	TRBJ1-2	-	-	TRBV30
CASSTPGTGTQHF	TGTGCCAGCAGTACGCCGGGGACAGGTACCCAGCATTTT	13	TRBJ1-5	TRBD1	-	TRBV12-3/TRBV12-4
CASSQVRDSNQPQHF	TGCGCCAGCAGCCAAGTTCGGGATAGCAATCAGCCCCAGCATTTT	15	TRBJ1-5	-	-	TRBV4-1
CASSPGTGGLANEKLFF	TGTGCCAGTAGCCCCGGGACAGGGGGTCTTGCTAATGAAAAACTGTTTTTT	17	TRBJ1-4	TRBD1	-	TRBV19
CASSLQGAYGANVLTF	TGCGCCAGCAGCTTGCAAGGGGCATACGGGGCCAACGTCCTGACTTTC	16	TRBJ2-6	-	-	TRBV5-1
CASSLLLGLMNTEAFF	TGTGCCAGCAGCTTACTCTTGGGCCTCATGAACACTGAAGCTTTCTTT	16	TRBJ1-1	-	-	TRBV7-8
CASSGQGIIYGYTF	TGTGCCAGCAGTGGACAGGGCATAATCTATGGCTACACCTTC	14	TRBJ1-2	TRBD1	-	TRBV6-2/TRBV6-3
CACPQKGSYGYTF	TGTGCCTGTCCTCAAAAAGGGAGCTATGGCTACACCTTC	13	TRBJ1-2	-	few	TRBV30
CASSPINSEAFF	TGTGCCAGCTCACCGATCAACTCTGAAGCTTTCTTT	12	TRBJ1-1	-	few	TRBV18
CAGRGNGELFF	TGTGCCGGGCGGGGGAATGGGGAGCTGTTTTTT	11	TRBJ2-2	TRBD2	-	TRBV19
CASSLGLAGSGMQYF	TGTGCCAGCAGCTTGGGACTAGCGGGGTCCGGGATGCAGTACTTC	15	TRBJ2-7	TRBD2	-	TRBV7-2
CASSLASQGYSNQPQHF	TGTGCCAGCAGCTTAGCGAGCCAGGGGTATAGCAATCAGCCCCAGCATTTT	17	TRBJ1-5	-	few	TRBV7-2
CASSQDGGFPGELFF	TGTGCCAGCAGCCAAGATGGGGGGTTCCCAGGGGAGCTGTTTTTT	15	TRBJ2-2	-	-	TRBV3-1/TRBV3-2
CASRLSGGYNEQFF	TGTGCCAGCAGGCTCTCCGGCGGTTACAATGAGCAGTTCTTC	14	TRBJ2-1	-	-	TRBV27
CASSFGQERYSYNEQFF	TGTGCCAGCAGCTTTGGACAGGAGCGATACTCCTACAATGAGCAGTTCTTC	17	TRBJ2-1	TRBD1	-	TRBV7-9
CASSNDGGEKLFF	TGCGCCAGCAGCAATGATGGCGGTGAAAAACTGTTTTTT	13	TRBJ1-4	-	-	TRBV5-1
CASRASGGYNEQFF	TGTGCCAGCAGGGCTAGCGGGGGCTACAATGAGCAGTTCTTC	14	TRBJ2-1	TRBD2	-	TRBV28
CASSLAPGQGGNEQFF	TGTGCCAGCAGCTTGGCCCCGGGACAGGGGGGCAATGAGCAGTTCTTC	16	TRBJ2-1	TRBD1	-	TRBV5-4
CASSLTGWELFF	TGTGCCAGCAGCCTGACGGGGTGGGAGCTGTTTTTT	12	TRBJ2-2	-	-	TRBV27
CAISVSTINYGYTF	TGTGCCATCAGTGTTTCCACAATTAACTATGGCTACACCTTC	14	TRBJ1-2	-	-	TRBV10-3
CASTVMNPRQGAGSPLHF	TGCGCCAGCACTGTCATGAACCCGCGACAGGGGGCTGGGTCACCCCTCCACTTT	18	TRBJ1-6	TRBD1	few	TRBV10-2
CASSQRTGETQYF	TGCGCCAGCAGCCAACGGACAGGAGAGACCCAGTACTTC	13	TRBJ2-5	TRBD1	-	TRBV4-3
CASSLDFRGGRGRGYTF	TGTGCCAGCAGCTTAGATTTTAGGGGTGGCAGGGGGCGCGGCTACACCTTC	17	TRBJ1-2	TRBD1	-	TRBV11-2
CAWTGNGNEQFF	TGTGCCTGGACAGGGAATGGCAATGAGCAGTTCTTC	12	TRBJ2-1	-	-	TRBV30
CSASGRGLDNEQFF	TGCAGCGCTAGCGGGAGGGGCTTGGACAATGAGCAGTTCTTC	14	TRBJ2-1	TRBD2	few	TRBV29-1
CASSRQGPLVMNTEAFF	TGTGCCAGCAGTAGACAGGGCCCCCTCGTCATGAACACTGAAGCTTTCTTT	17	TRBJ1-1	TRBD1	-	TRBV27